A single TCR beta chain is shown here with its context. This record belongs to a study of PD-1 and CTLA-4 blockade in melanoma. The repertoire was sequenced with immunoSEQ multiplex PCR; TCRdb's copy has only in-frame clones and lacks some. This sample yields 30,000 or so clones, of which roughly 90% are seen a single time; approximately 8.6% belongs to the top ten. The germline gives CDR1 MNHNY, CDR2 SVGAGI (reference sequence). Trimming pared 8 bases from V and 0 bases from J, leaving 16 bases between. The CDR3 runs 15 residues. This chain connects TRBV6-6 to TRBJ1-2; D is uncertain. This specimen was CD8+ T cells from peripheral blood, taken from a patient given anti-PD-1 treatment. This TCR was recovered from a human donor with melanoma. The CDR3 DNA reads as TGTGCCAGCGCGTTAGGGTCCCGAGCTAACTATGGCTACACCTTC. Translated, it gives CASALGSRANYGYTF.